This is a list of T cell receptor beta chains from one sample in a study of cytomegalovirus exposure and HLA in healthy donors. TCRdb keeps only in-frame clones here, not all; method: immunoSEQ multiplex PCR. The profile covers roughly 120,000 clones, with 65% to 85% appearing a single time and roughly 5.9% taken by the ten largest. What was sequenced was PBMCs. These receptor sequences come from a woman aged 30 to 39 in good health and CMV-seropositive. Both conserved end residues are part of each CDR3. A D gene is named only where the DNA matches it firmly. A clone size is listed for some rows: how often the clone was seen (once, few, many), or a class if it is expanded.

TRBV6-1	TRBJ2-1	.	TRBD2	TGTGCCAGCAGAATTGGACTAGCGGGAGTCAATGAGCAGTTCTTC	CASRIGLAGVNEQFF
TRBV10-3	TRBJ2-4	.	TRBD1	TGTGCCATCAGTGAACAGGCCGGGACAGGGTTAGCCAAAAACATTCAGTACTTC	CAISEQAGTGLAKNIQYF
TRBV7-9	TRBJ2-2	.	TRBD1	TGTGCCAGCAGCCTGGGACAGGGGGCCAACGGGGAGCTGTTTTTT	CASSLGQGANGELFF
TRBV6-4	TRBJ2-2	few	TRBD1	TGTGCCAGCAGTGACTCGACAGGGGGCACCGGGGAGCTGTTTTTT	CASSDSTGGTGELFF
TRBV5-6	TRBJ1-6	.	.	TGTGCCAGCAGCTTGCGAACCTGGGCAAATTCACCCCTCCACTTT	CASSLRTWANSPLHF
TRBV19	TRBJ1-1	few	.	TGTGCCAGTAGTGTCATGGCGGGAAACACTGAAGCTTTCTTT	CASSVMAGNTEAFF
TRBV27	TRBJ2-1	medium-sized	TRBD2	TGTGCCAGCAGTTCTACCGTAGCGGGGGAGCAGTTCTTC	CASSSTVAGEQFF
TRBV19	TRBJ1-2	.	TRBD1	TGTGCCAGTACCCCGGGACAGGGGAACTATGGCTACACCTTC	CASTPGQGNYGYTF
TRBV19	TRBJ1-2	.	TRBD1	TGTGCCAGTAGTTCCCCGGGACAGGGGCCTCGCTATGGCTACACCTTC	CASSSPGQGPRYGYTF
TRBV19	TRBJ2-5	.	.	TGTGCCAGTAGTATTGAAGGGCTAGGGGTCGGGGAGACCCAGTACTTC	CASSIEGLGVGETQYF
TRBV6-1	TRBJ2-7	.	TRBD2	TGTGCCAGCAGGTCTAGCGGGTACAAGCCCTACGAGCAGTACTTC	CASRSSGYKPYEQYF
TRBV5-1	TRBJ1-2	.	.	TGCGCCAGCAGCTTGTCAGGGTACGACGGCTACACCTTC	CASSLSGYDGYTF
TRBV7-9	TRBJ1-5	once	TRBD1	TGTGCCAGCAGCTCAAGCAGACAGGGGACTAATCAGCCCCAGCATTTT	CASSSSRQGTNQPQHF
TRBV30	TRBJ2-1	.	.	TGTGCCTGGAGTCAGGGCAATGAGCAGTTCTTC	CAWSQGNEQFF
TRBV9	TRBJ2-5	.	.	TGTGCCAGCAGTAGAGGGGGGGGTGAGCAGTACTTC	CASSRGGGEQYF